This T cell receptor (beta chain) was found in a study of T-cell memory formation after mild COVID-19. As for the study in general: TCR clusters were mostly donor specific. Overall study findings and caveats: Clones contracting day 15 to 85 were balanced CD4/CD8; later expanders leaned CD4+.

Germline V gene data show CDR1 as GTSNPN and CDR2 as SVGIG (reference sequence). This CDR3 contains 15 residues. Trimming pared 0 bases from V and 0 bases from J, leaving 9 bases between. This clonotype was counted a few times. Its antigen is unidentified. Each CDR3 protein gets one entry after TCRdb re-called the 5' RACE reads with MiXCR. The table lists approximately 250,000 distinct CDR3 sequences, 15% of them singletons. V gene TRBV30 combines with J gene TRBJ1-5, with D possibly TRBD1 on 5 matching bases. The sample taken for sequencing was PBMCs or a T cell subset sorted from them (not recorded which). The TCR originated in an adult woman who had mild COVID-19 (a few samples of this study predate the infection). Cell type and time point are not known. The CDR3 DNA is TGTGCCTGGAGTGTAGAGGGACTTAGCAATCAGCCCCAGCATTTT. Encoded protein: CAWSVEGLSNQPQHF.